The sequence of this T cell receptor beta chain was determined in a study of cytomegalovirus exposure and HLA in healthy donors (dated by TCRdb to about 2017). For context, the study as a whole: An earlier analysis of several hundred of the donors reported about 260 Gb of sequence data and roughly 120 million unique TCR beta sequences obtained from about 179 million T cells. Class I and class II HLA loci were covered by the typing at four-digit resolution. The study aimed to test whether signatures of past pathogen exposure could be identified by cataloging public T cell receptors. The study combined high-throughput TCR immunosequencing, statistical association of individual TCRs with disease status, and machine learning to predict cytomegalovirus infection status. An earlier analysis of fewer than 750 of the donors used high-throughput TCR beta sequencing to judge whether each TCR beta V gene segment behaved as functional or pseudogenic. The number of typed donors differed by locus: about 620-640 for A, B, C, DRB1 and DQB1; 500 to 550 for DQA1; 606 for DPA1; and around 470 for DPB1. In a later analysis, previously published TCR beta repertoires from more than 500 donors were re-analyzed and high-resolution HLA genotyping was added so that TCR occurrence patterns could be studied. The genetic ancestry cluster associated with self-reported Caucasian donors included 65% to 90% of the roughly 360 genotyped donors. Donor age, sex, ethnicity and CMV serostatus were compiled together with the repertoire data. Every discovery cohort repertoire had been produced on one sequencing platform. In a later genetic analysis, genome-wide SNP genotypes for about three fifths of the 666 donors were used, and that subset was treated as a discovery cohort. The study used immunosequencing to profile the T cell repertoires of approximately 650 subjects and linked those repertoires to cytomegalovirus serostatus. Around 300 gigabases of sequencing data and approximately 84 million unique TCR sequences were included in an early release covering roughly 600 HLA-typed donors. Across approximately 400 genotyped donors of the cohort, an average of approximately 240,000 unique TCR beta nucleotide sequences per donor were sequenced, and roughly a sixth of those sequences were non-productive. A handful of DR-DQ haplotypes were handled as single units for association and clustering because linkage in the cohort was strong. In addition to the first cohort of hundreds of subjects, a separate validation cohort of about 120 different subjects was used. The later analysis used no new phenotypic data to find candidate immune exposures, relying instead on TCR beta sequences and their occurrence across donors. The paper's findings and limits, for the study overall: In a later analysis, HLA-associated TCR beta chains showed more clonal expansion and lower generation probabilities than non-associated chains that were equally common. Across donors, most TCR sequences were observed very rarely, whereas some public TCRs were present in many individuals. According to a later analysis, parvovirus B19, influenza, CMV and Epstein-Barr virus appeared linked to several top co-occurrence clusters. Some IMGT-functional V segments, including TRBV6-2 and TRBV6-3, could not be told apart with the 87-base-pair reads, so those segments were excluded. HLA typing was unavailable for some donors at each locus, so association tests used only the typed subset. At a false discovery rate of 0.05, a later analysis linked about 17,000 TCR beta sequences to specific HLA alleles. Broadly in line with IMGT annotations, most TCR beta V segments showed up in productive rearrangements about 87% or about 30% of the time in an earlier analysis of under 700 of the donors. In this cohort, only TCR beta chains were sequenced, and detectable features were limited by the absence of alpha or paired-chain data. Compared with the approximately 720-donor mean, donors in an Asian-associated ancestry cluster had fewer N-insertions in productive TCRs, according to a later genetic analysis. In the study, some 180 TCR beta chains were listed as associated with cytomegalovirus. According to a later analysis, TCR association rates differed among HLA loci, with DRB1 alleles showing the most associated TCRs and HLA-C alleles showing the fewest. An association between a missense DCLRE1C variant and V-gene and J-gene trimming of TCR beta chains was found in a later genetic analysis and replicated in an independent cohort. Cytomegalovirus status was reported to be diagnosed by the classifier with high specificity and sensitivity in both the original and validation cohorts. Because counts were too low, roughly 17 rarely observed V segments, including chromosome 9 orphons, were left out of the earlier analysis of several hundred of the donors. A further reported finding was that TCR beta sequences accurately predicted the HLA-A and HLA-B alleles for most subjects in the first cohort. Linkage disequilibrium might explain the correlated functional status among segregating V segments, but an unknown experimental factor could not be ruled out. The presence/absence analyses assumed that sequencing depth was roughly uniform across donors, and that assumption may not be true. A cluster of highly shared sequence variants was judged likely to be a technical artifact of the sequencing pipeline. For the cohort, immune exposure information was limited to CMV serostatus. When HLA alleles, especially DR and DQ, strongly co-occurred, attributing TCR associations to individual alleles was difficult. In vitro tests confirmed that three of the cytomegalovirus-associated TCR beta chains recognize cytomegalovirus antigens. According to the authors, the approach could potentially be generalized to other disease states and immunological phenotypes. Most CMV-associated TCR beta chains appeared to be HLA-restricted in a later analysis, and the HLA associations seemed to be driven largely by CMV exposure.

From its cysteine to its phenylalanine, the CDR3 spans 14 amino acids. CDR3 DNA only is kept here, 42 bases in frame from base 1. CDR1 and CDR2 (ENHRY, SYGVKD) derive from the germline V gene. Trimming removed 6 bases from V and 0 bases from J, leaving 6 bases between the germline ends. A note on this clone: Its antigen is unknown. Per-base qualities were not stored, and no clone one base away is much larger.

The cohort consisted of 670 or so healthy bone marrow donors. All cohort members were sampled while nominally healthy, although unrecorded immune exposures were likely present. The donor was CMV seronegative and was included in the group of 352 seronegative cohort members. Each donor provided a peripheral blood sample, and peripheral blood mononuclear cells were used for TCR beta sequencing. Genomic DNA was extracted from the blood cell samples with the Qiagen DNeasy Blood Extraction Kit. Libraries were built with the immunoSEQ multiplex PCR assay. For the multiplex PCR, a mixture combining 60 forward primers for TCR Vbeta segments and 13 reverse primers for TCR Jbeta segments was used. A multiplex PCR assay on genomic DNA amplified the CDR3 region of rearranged TCR beta genes. Amplified TCR beta libraries were sequenced as 87-base-pair reads on the Illumina HiSeq System. Processing in the source paper ran as follows. A later analysis counted about 80 million unique TCR beta chains across the 640 or so repertoires, and around 9.9 million of these chains were shared by at least two donors. To remove PCR and sequencing errors, raw reads were error-corrected and collapsed into unique sequences using a nearest-neighbor algorithm that merged closely related sequences. Alignment of CDR3 sequences to IMGT reference sequences was used to assign V, D and J gene segments. For a sequence to be retained, a match of at least six nucleotides was required to both a V gene segment and a J gene segment. Rearrangements were classified as productive when the CDR3 lacked stop codons and remained in frame with V and J, and all other rearrangements were classified as non-productive. Following IMGT convention, CDR3 was defined as the stretch from the second conserved V-encoded cysteine to the conserved J-encoded phenylalanine. In an earlier analysis of more than 550 of the donors, sequences lacking an unambiguous match to a single V gene segment were excluded. An earlier analysis of fewer than 650 of the donors classified V segments as functional when productive rearrangements were above 56.7% and as segregating when the standard deviation between donors was above 5%. A statistical classification framework was built to diagnose cytomegalovirus status from the catalog of TCR beta chain sequences. A later analysis assigned V and J genes by comparing TCR nucleotide sequences with IMGT/GENE-DB human TR gene sequences. A later analysis assigned CDR3 sequences and most-parsimonious VDJ recombination scenarios with the TCRdist pipeline. In a later analysis, each TCR beta chain was defined by its CDR3 amino acid sequence together with its V-gene family, and reads lacking a unique V-gene family were excluded. As a way to deal with suspected cross-contamination and a sequencing artifact, a later analysis dropped approximately 590 nucleotide sequences that were highly shared and had low generation probability. For each public chain, a later analysis derived a clonal expansion index from normalized ranks of inferred template counts within each repertoire. In a later analysis, generation probabilities were computed with a VDJ recombination model fitted to out-of-frame rearrangements, and the resulting probabilities were checked against IGoR. Hypergeometric tests were used in a later analysis to score TCR-TCR, TCR-HLA and TCR-CMV co-occurrence, with a repertoire-size bias correction applied to the TCR pairs. To estimate false discovery rates, a later analysis permuted the HLA or CMV assignments 20 times. A later analysis grouped co-occurring TCRs with DBSCAN, adding TCRdist sequence similarity when clustering within HLA-allele-positive subsets. Repertoires with fewer than 30,000 or more than 120,000 public chains, plus five repertoires with anomalous nucleotide sharing, were excluded from co-occurrence clustering. TCRdb re-hosts the immuneACCESS table, in-frame sequences only. Its copies lack some clones; in the studies checked, an unresolved V gene accounts for under half of them, and the cause for the rest is not known. V and J calls and clone size are as listed in that table; D and trimming were resolved from the DNA. Recorded for this sample are around 110,000 clones; 70% to 80% of them occurred a single time. Together, the top ten hold about 3.6% of the sample.

Sequencing used PBMCs. The sequence was collected from a man in his sixties in good health and CMV-seronegative. The chain was built from TRBV10-3 and TRBJ1-6; no D gene call is confident. The CDR3 reads CAIRQSSYNSPLHF. The nucleotide sequence is given as TGTGCCATCAGACAGAGCTCCTATAATTCACCCCTCCACTTT.